These T cell receptor beta chains were read from a single sample in a study of a mutant IDH1 vaccine in newly diagnosed glioma. These TCRs are of unknown antigen specificity. Method: immunoSEQ multiplex PCR; TCRdb's copy keeps in-frame clones and lacks some. This table holds about 67,000 clones, roughly 80% found once. This specimen was PBMCs, taken from a glioma patient whose treatment included an IDH1 peptide vaccine. These receptors all stem from a man between 25 and 39 years old with glioma. Both conserved end residues are part of each CDR3. The D gene is left open where the match is weak. Size values are once, few and many counts, or a class for expanded clones, and some rows have none.

d_call | cdr3_length | clone_size | j_call | v_call | cdr3_nt | cdr3_aa
TRBD1 | 16 | - | TRBJ1-6 | TRBV2 | TGTGCCAGCAGTTCAGGGGGTAGCTCCTATAATTCACCCCTCCACTTT | CASSSGGSSYNSPLHF
- | 11 | - | TRBJ2-1 | TRBV7-9 | TGTGCCAGCAGCTCTATCCATGAGCAGTTCTTC | CASSSIHEQFF
- | 14 | - | TRBJ1-1 | TRBV18 | TGTGCCAGCTCACCCCGTCGAGAGAACACTGAAGCTTTCTTT | CASSPRRENTEAFF
- | 17 | - | TRBJ2-3 | TRBV7-8 | TGTGCCAGCAGCCCATGGGATGCGGGGATCATCACAGATACGCAGTATTTT | CASSPWDAGIITDTQYF
TRBD1 | 17 | - | TRBJ1-1 | TRBV18 | TGTGCCAGCTCCCCTCGGACAGGGCCAACACCGAACACTGAAGCTTTCTTT | CASSPRTGPTPNTEAFF
TRBD1 | 15 | - | TRBJ2-7 | TRBV12-5 | TGTGCTAGTGGTACCGGACAGGGGGAACACTACGAGCAGTACTTC | CASGTGQGEHYEQYF
TRBD1 | 14 | - | TRBJ1-4 | TRBV7-9 | TGTGCCAGCAGCTTAGGGACAGGGAATGAAAAACTGTTTTTT | CASSLGTGNEKLFF
- | 12 | few | TRBJ1-1 | TRBV10-3 | TGTGCCATCAGACGCGGGAACACTGAAGCTTTCTTT | CAIRRGNTEAFF
- | 15 | - | TRBJ1-4 | TRBV18 | TGTGCCAGCTCACCAAGAGGGCAGGGGAATGAAAAACTGTTTTTT | CASSPRGQGNEKLFF
- | 11 | - | TRBJ2-7 | TRBV27 | TGTGCCAGCAGTTACGGATACGAGCAGTACTTC | CASSYGYEQYF
- | 15 | - | TRBJ2-5 | TRBV10-2 | TGCGCCAGCAGTGAGGCGGGGGCACGAATGGAGACCCAGTACTTC | CASSEAGARMETQYF
- | 14 | - | TRBJ1-2 | TRBV6-5 | TGTGCCAGCAGTTACTTTGGCAGGGAGGATGGCTACACCTTC | CASSYFGREDGYTF
TRBD2 | 17 | - | TRBJ2-2 | TRBV7-9 | TGTGCCAGCAGCCGACTAGCGGGGGGGCCGAACACCGGGGAGCTGTTTTTT | CASSRLAGGPNTGELFF
TRBD1 | 13 | few | TRBJ1-1 | TRBV18 | TGTGCCAGCTCACACGGGACAGACACTGAAGCTTTCTTT | CASSHGTDTEAFF
TRBD1 | 14 | - | TRBJ1-6 | TRBV6-4 | TGTGCCAGCAGTAAACAGGGGAGTAATTCACCCCTCCACTTT | CASSKQGSNSPLHF
- | 11 | - | TRBJ1-2 | TRBV20-1 | TGCAGTGCTAGAGATCTCGTAGGCTACACCTTC | CSARDLVGYTF
TRBD1 | 15 | - | TRBJ1-5 | TRBV2 | TGTGCCAGCAGTGAAGGGTCTCGACAGGGACAGCCCCAGCATTTT | CASSEGSRQGQPQHF
- | 14 | - | TRBJ1-1 | TRBV7-9 | TGTGCCAGCAGCGCCGACAGCATGAACACTGAAGCTTTCTTT | CASSADSMNTEAFF
- | 12 | - | TRBJ1-1 | TRBV5-6 | TGTGCCAGCAGCTTATATAGAACTGAAGCTTTCTTT | CASSLYRTEAFF
- | 14 | - | TRBJ1-1 | TRBV6-4 | TGTGCCAGCAGTGACTCGGTATTTGGCACTGAAGCTTTCTTT | CASSDSVFGTEAFF
TRBD1 | 15 | - | TRBJ1-4 | TRBV30 | TGTGCCTGGAGTGTTAGGGGGCTTGCTAATGAAAAACTGTTTTTT | CAWSVRGLANEKLFF
TRBD2 | 14 | - | TRBJ2-7 | TRBV7-9 | TGTGCCAGCAGCTTCGGGACTAGCGGTTACGAGCAGTACTTC | CASSFGTSGYEQYF
TRBD1 | 14 | - | TRBJ1-5 | TRBV6-5 | TGTGCCAGCAGGAACAGGGGGGGCAATCAGCCCCAGCATTTT | CASRNRGGNQPQHF
- | 14 | - | TRBJ2-7 | TRBV19 | TGTGCCAGTAGTGACATTGTGTACGGCTACGAGCAGTACTTC | CASSDIVYGYEQYF